This T cell receptor (beta chain) was captured in a study of blood T cell repertoires in COVID-19 (dated by TCRdb to about 2020). Background for the entire study: Collaborator samples came from the United States, Italy and Spain and covered acute and convalescent phases of COVID-19. The material from the prospective study consisted of cDNA or gDNA derived from T cells, B-cell-depleted T cells, or PBMCs. The dataset comprised deeply sampled blood TCRbeta repertoires from subjects exposed to, actively infected with, or recovered from COVID-19. The repertoires were released in a freely available public database intended as a resource for research on the immune response to SARS-CoV-2. Samples came from the ongoing ImmuneRACE study (first 160 participants) plus 1,254 subjects from 6 global collaborators. Sample metadata almost always included a de-identified subject ID, COVID-19 status, age in years and sex. HLA class I and class II types, where available, came from metadata supplied by the sample provider rather than from assay-based typing. The investigation overall reported the following: Clinical and demographic metadata were provided uncurated, with the amount varying by source and participant.

As concerns this clone: It lacks a known antigen. Qualities for individual bases were not recorded, and no much larger clone is one base off.

Including cysteine and phenylalanine, the CDR3 has 16 amino acids. CDR3 DNA is the only sequence kept; it has 48 bases, read in frame from the first base. Trimming leaves V shorter by 5 bases and J shorter by 0 bases, with the junction holding 4 bases beyond the gene matches. CDR1 SGHTA and CDR2 FQGTGA were looked up in the germline V gene. TCRbeta CDR3 regions were amplified from genomic DNA by means of the immunoSEQ Assay, a bias-controlled multiplex PCR. Per the authors' processing: The number of nucleated cells in each sample was estimated from the amplification of reference gene primers within the assay. Sequence reads were collapsed and filtered to measure the absolute abundance of every unique TCRbeta CDR3 rearrangement. Productive Simpson clonality was computed per sample as the square root of Simpson's diversity index over productive rearrangements. TCRdb's version of the immuneACCESS table is confined to in-frame rearrangements and falls short of the full clone set. An unresolved V gene accounts for under half of the shortfall where checked; the remainder is of unknown origin. V and J calls and clone size follow that table, whereas D and trimming were derived from the DNA. The sample records around 140,000 clones, approximately 90% of which are singletons. The ten largest clones capture 8.5% to 9.5% of the sample.

The collaborating institutions used their own protocols to collect whole blood in K2EDTA tubes. For TCRbeta analysis, collaborators shipped samples in one of three forms: frozen whole blood, isolated PBMCs, or DNA extracted from either of those sample types. The rearrangement joined TRBV7-3 to TRBJ2-2; TRBD2 fits 9 bases in the junction. This receptor was taken from a woman between 50 and 59 years old with active or convalescent COVID-19. Specimen: peripheral blood. The sequenced DNA: TGTGCCAGCAGCCCGCGCGGGGGGGCGAACACCGGGGAGCTGTTTTTT. This is translated as CASSPRGGANTGELFF. The CDR3 plus the reference TRBV7-3 and TRBJ2-2 genes for the other parts give the full variable domain: GAGVSQTPSNKVTEKGKYVELRCDPISGHTALYWYRQSLGQGPEFLIYFQGTGAADDSGLPNDRFFAVRPEGSVSTLKIQRTERGDSAVYLCASSPRGGANTGELFFGEGSRLTVL.